Detailed here is one TCR beta chain. Its antigen is undetermined. Tregs were sorted as CD4+CD25+CD127-/low cells. The V gene end was trimmed by 4 bases and the J gene end by 1 base; junction bases not matched to a gene: 8. CDR1 is SGHRS, CDR2 YFSETQ, per germline. The CDR3 extends over 17 amino acids. Overall study results and limits: Tumor Treg TCRs overlapped most with tumor naive CD4+ cells. Whole repertoires were not studied in the larger cohort, only one V-J beta rearrangement.

Each CDR3 protein gets one entry after TCRdb re-called the 5' RACE reads with MiXCR. The data show several thousand distinct CDR3 sequences, with under 85% seen just once and 3.5% to 4.5% held by the top ten. The V call is TRBV5-1, the J call TRBJ2-1; 10 nucleotides match TRBD2. Sequenced sample: Tregs sorted from blood. The TCR originated in a female donor with breast cancer. This CDR3 reads CASSLAPAGGSYNEQFF. Here the CDR3 DNA reads TGCGCCAGCAGCCTCGCCCCAGCGGGAGGGTCCTACAATGAGCAGTTCTTC.